The next 9 T cell receptor beta chains were all read from a single sample in a study of read filtering for tumor transcriptome and immune sequencing. This library used around 400 ng RNA and molecular barcoded adaptors spanning alpha/delta and beta/gamma chains. TCRdb independently ran MiXCR on the reads; one entry per CDR3 protein. The data hold 130,000 or so distinct CDR3 sequences, with approximately 13% observed a single time. The sample consisted of a population of CD138-negative cells sorted from bone marrow. The source of these receptors is a donor aged 40 or over with multiple myeloma.

This clonotype came up many times. The V call is TRBV12-3 or TRBV12-4, the J call TRBJ2-2; 9 bases map to TRBD1. With 6 bases clipped from V and 5 bases from J, the junction kept 16 bases outside the gene matches. The CDR3 consists of 18 residues. The CDR3 bases are TGTGCCAGCAGGCATAGCGCTCCGGGACAGGGCTTTACCGGGGAGCTGTTTTTT. Encoded protein: CASRHSAPGQGFTGELFF.

A few counts support this clonotype. A read error may explain this, as a much larger clone is one base away. V usage is TRBV3-1 and J usage is TRBJ2-7; no reliable D call. Germline-derived CDR1 and CDR2 are LGHDT and YNNKEL (reference sequence). This CDR3 comprises 15 residues. The CDR3: CASSQGPRTSYGQYF. DNA of the CDR3: TGTGCCAGCAGCCAAGGCCCTCGGACCTCCTACGGGCAGTACTTC.

The sample holds a few counts of this clonotype. CDR3 sequence (DNA): TGCAGCGTGAAGATAGCCCCGAACACCGGGGAGCTGTTTTTT. Translating gives CSVKIAPNTGELFF. The rearrangement uses TRBV29-1 and TRBJ2-2, with unresolved D. This CDR3 contains 14 residues. Germline CDR1 SQVTM, CDR2 ANQGSEA. Between the trimmed V and J ends, which lost 6 bases and 0 bases, there was a span of 11 bases.

There are many counts of this clonotype. The chain employs TRBV5-5 and TRBJ1-1, with D unresolved. CDR1 SGHKS and CDR2 YYEKEE come from the germline V gene (reference sequence). The V and J ends lost 3 bases and 4 bases respectively, with 10 bases between them. This CDR3 region has 13 residues. This chain's CDR3 is CASSSPLSTEAFF. The DNA of the CDR3 is TGTGCCAGCAGCTCGCCCTTGAGCACTGAAGCTTTCTTT.

The chain has TRBV12-3 or TRBV12-4 and TRBJ1-6; D unclear. Trimming removed 2 bases from V and 14 bases from J, with 16 bases in between. The CDR3 contains 14 residues. CDR3 nucleotides: TGTGCCAGCAGTTTACGGAGGGATGGGTCAACCCTCCACTTT. This gives the protein CASSLRRDGSTLHF.

This clonotype appeared many times. J is TRBJ1-2 and V is TRBV5-1; no definite D call. Germline CDR1 and CDR2: SGHRS and YFSETQ. This CDR3 is built from 17 residues. The ends were cut back, 0 bases at V and 2 bases at J, with 17 bases in the middle. The CDR3 DNA reads TGCGCCAGCAGCTTGGCCGATCCCGCAACCCAGAACTATGGCTACACCTTC. It specifies CASSLADPATQNYGYTF.

Many counts were recorded for this clonotype. This chain links TRBV6-1 with TRBJ2-7; D possibly matches TRBD1 or TRBD2 (5 bases each). The CDR3 totals 13 residues. Per the germline V gene, CDR1 is MNHNS and CDR2 is SASEGT. V was shortened by 3 bases and J by 2 bases, with 8 bases between the two germline ends. The CDR3 sequence is CASSERGAYEQYF. CDR3 DNA sequence: TGTGCCAGCAGTGAGAGGGGTGCCTACGAGCAGTACTTC.

Ten or more counts support this clonotype. This chain joins TRBV7-6 and TRBJ2-1, with 11 bases lining up with TRBD2. Looked up from germline, CDR1 is SGHVS and CDR2 is FNYEAQ. V trimming: 5 bases; J trimming: 6 bases; junction bases outside the gene matches: 6. The CDR3 spans 15 residues. CDR3 DNA sequence: TGTGCCAGCAGCCATCTGGGACTAGCGGTCAATGAGCAGTTCTTC. Its protein product is CASSHLGLAVNEQFF.

The chain has TRBV10-2 and TRBJ2-1; 7 bases align to TRBD2. After removal of 1 base from V and 3 bases from J, the junction contained 6 bases not matched to a gene. The germline CDR1 and CDR2 sequences are WSHSY and SAAADI. This CDR3 is built from 16 residues. DNA for the CDR3: TGCGCCAGCAGTGAGTGTCCCAGCGGGATCTACAATGAGCAGTTCTTC. This codes for CASSECPSGIYNEQFF.